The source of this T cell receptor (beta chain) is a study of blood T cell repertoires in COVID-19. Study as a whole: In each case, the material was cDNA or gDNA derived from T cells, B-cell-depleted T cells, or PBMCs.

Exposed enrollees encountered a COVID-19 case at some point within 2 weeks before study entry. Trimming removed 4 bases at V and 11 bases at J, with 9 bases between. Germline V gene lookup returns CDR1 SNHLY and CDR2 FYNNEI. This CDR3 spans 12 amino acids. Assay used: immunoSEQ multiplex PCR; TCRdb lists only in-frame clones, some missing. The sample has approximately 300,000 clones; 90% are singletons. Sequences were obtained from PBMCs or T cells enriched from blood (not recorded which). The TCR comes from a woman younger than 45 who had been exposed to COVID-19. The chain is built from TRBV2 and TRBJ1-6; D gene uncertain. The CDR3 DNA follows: TGTGCCAGCAGTGGAGAGAGGCCACCCCTCCACTTT. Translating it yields CASSGERPPLHF. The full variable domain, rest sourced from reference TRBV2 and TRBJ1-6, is EPEVTQTPSHQVTQMGQEVILRCVPISNHLYFYWYRQILGQKVEFLVSFYNNEISEKSEIFDDQFSVERPDGSNFTLKIRSTKLEDSAMYFCASSGERPPLHFGNGTRLTVT.